A single sample gave rise to the 18 T cell receptor beta chains below, sequenced in a study of OX40 agonist ivuxolimab in advanced cancers. Sequencing was performed with immunoSEQ multiplex PCR; in TCRdb, only in-frame clones are kept and a portion is missing. The data contain tens of thousands of clones, over 75% of them singletons. Specimen: CD4+ or CD8+ T cells sorted from blood, collected in a trial of the OX40 agonist ivuxolimab. These receptor sequences come from an adult with an advanced solid tumor such as melanoma, head and neck, liver or kidney cancer.

V is TRBV19 and J is TRBJ2-7; 7 positions agree with TRBD1. The CDR3 has 12 amino acids. Trimming at V came to 4 bases and at J to 6 bases, leaving 3 bases not matched to a gene. From germline, CDR1 is LNHDA and CDR2 SQIVND (reference sequence). In DNA, the CDR3 is TGTGCCAGTAGTAATCCAGGGGGCGAGCAGTACTTC. This codes for CASSNPGGEQYF.

The sample holds one count of this clone. The gene calls are TRBV11-1 and TRBJ1-4, with a weak D call TRBD1 (5 bases). This CDR3 comprises 13 residues. From germline, CDR1 is SGHAT and CDR2 FQDESV (reference sequence). The ends were cut back, 5 bases at V and 4 bases at J, with 8 bases in the middle. The CDR3 DNA follows: TGTGCCAGCAGCCGGGACGTTAATGAAAAACTGTTTTTT. Amino acid sequence: CASSRDVNEKLFF.

This clone was observed a handful of times. The CDR3 DNA is TGTGCCAGCAGACCCCAGGCTCCTGCGGGTGGCTACACCTTC. The encoded protein is CASRPQAPAGGYTF. The chain has TRBV19 and TRBJ1-2; D is ambiguous. The germline CDR1 and CDR2 sequences are LNHDA and SQIVND (reference sequence). This CDR3 has 14 amino acids. The V gene lost 9 bases and the J gene lost 7 bases, with 21 bases spanning the gap.

J is TRBJ1-1 and V is TRBV2; TRBD1 is a possible D gene (5 bases). Germline CDR1 SNHLY, CDR2 FYNNEI. V gave up 6 bases and J gave up 13 bases, with 18 bases separating them. This CDR3 region has 12 residues. The CDR3 DNA sequence: TGTGCCAGCAGGGAACGCGGGGATACAGGTTTCTTT. It codes for CASRERGDTGFF.

The rearrangement links TRBV11-1 to TRBJ2-1, with 11 positions matching TRBD1. Germline V gives CDR1 SGHAT, CDR2 FQDESV (reference sequence). The CDR3 runs to 16 residues. V lost 5 bases, J lost 2 bases, and 5 bases stayed unmatched. CDR3 in amino acids: CASSARTGGAYNEQFF. CDR3 in DNA: TGTGCCAGCAGCGCGAGGACAGGGGGCGCCTACAATGAGCAGTTCTTC.

The V and J genes are TRBV19 and TRBJ1-3, with a tentative D call TRBD1 (6 bases). The V gene lost 3 bases and the J gene lost 0 bases, with 12 bases spanning the gap. CDR3 length: 16 residues. Germline loops: CDR1 LNHDA, CDR2 SQIVND (reference sequence). The CDR3: CASSMPQGTSGNTIYF. In DNA form, the CDR3 reads TGTGCCAGTAGTATGCCACAGGGAACCTCTGGAAACACCATATATTTT.

The rearrangement uses TRBV5-4 and TRBJ2-7; 10 positions match TRBD1. CDR3 length: 14 residues. CDR1 is SGHNT, CDR2 YYREEE, per germline (reference sequence). V was pared by 1 base and J by 3 bases, with 1 base of the junction left unmatched. The CDR3 spells CASSLRTGGYEQYF. CDR3 coding DNA: TGTGCCAGCAGCTTGCGGACAGGGGGCTACGAGCAGTACTTC.

The chain links TRBV2 to TRBJ1-5, with D tentatively TRBD1 (6 bases). V was clipped by 4 bases and J by 0 bases, with 7 bases between them. CDR3 size: 14 residues. Looked up from germline, CDR1 is SNHLY and CDR2 is FYNNEI. The CDR3 DNA is TGTGCCAGCAGTGGGGGGCTTAGCAATCAGCCCCAGCATTTT. Amino acid sequence: CASSGGLSNQPQHF.

This sequence joins TRBV10-2 and TRBJ1-2; D might be TRBD1 (6 bases). Trimming left V 7 bases short and J 4 bases short, with 16 bases between. CDR1 is WSHSY and CDR2 is SAAADI in the germline V gene. The CDR3 contains 14 residues. The CDR3 nucleotides are TGCGCCAGCACCCAGGGGAGGGAGGCCTATGGCTACACCTTC. Amino acids: CASTQGREAYGYTF.

This clone was observed a handful of times. The genes are TRBV7-2 and TRBJ2-7; 7 nucleotides agree with TRBD1. V dropped 1 base and J dropped 4; count of bases not matched to a gene: 7. The CDR3 runs to 15 residues. From germline, CDR1 is SGHTA and CDR2 FQGNSA. In DNA, the CDR3 is TGTGCCAGCAGCTTAGAGCCAGGGGGTAGATACGAGCAGTACTTC. Its protein product is CASSLEPGGRYEQYF.

The chain employs TRBV18 and TRBJ1-2; weak D call: TRBD1 (5 bases). Germline V lookup: CDR1 KGHSH, CDR2 LQKENI. This CDR3 has 16 residues. Trimming left V 0 bases short and J 1 base short, with 12 bases between. CDR3 region: CASSPPYAGNNYGYTF. The CDR3 DNA reads TGTGCCAGCTCACCACCTTATGCAGGGAATAACTATGGCTACACCTTC.

V gene TRBV6-5 combines with J gene TRBJ2-6; the D is unclear. V was pared by 2 bases and J by 0 bases, with 8 bases between. This CDR3 has 16 residues. Germline V gene sequence: CDR1 MNHEY, CDR2 SVGAGI. As DNA, the CDR3 is TGTGCCAGCAGTTACGATGGGGTCTCTGGGGCCAACGTCCTGACTTTC. It specifies CASSYDGVSGANVLTF.

This chain links TRBV2 with TRBJ1-5, with D uncertain. Trimming shortened V by 1 base and J by 4 bases, and 5 bases separated the two germline ends. Germline-derived CDR1 and CDR2 are SNHLY and FYNNEI. The length of the CDR3 is 13 residues. The CDR3 spells CASSEDRNQPQHF. For the CDR3, the DNA is TGTGCCAGCAGTGAAGACCGTAATCAGCCCCAGCATTTT.

CDR3 protein: CASSLFDYGGAAGGDTQYF. In DNA form, the CDR3 reads TGTGCCAGCAGCTTGTTTGATTACGGGGGGGCCGCAGGAGGGGATACGCAGTATTTT. The V and J genes are TRBV27 and TRBJ2-3; 8 nucleotides match TRBD2. J gave up 6 bases and V 6 bases, and 23 bases lay outside the gene matches. Per the germline V gene, CDR1 is MNHEY and CDR2 is SMNVEV (reference sequence). This CDR3 region has 19 residues.

The rearrangement uses TRBV11-2 and TRBJ2-6; a possible D gene is TRBD2 (5 bases). Germline V CDR1 and CDR2: SGHAT, FQNNGV. V was trimmed by 5 bases and J by 2 bases, leaving 13 bases between them. The CDR3 length is 16 residues. The CDR3 DNA is TGTGCCAGCAGCCTTAGACCCGGGACTGGGGCCAACGTCCTGACTTTC. Translation gives CASSLRPGTGANVLTF.

The genes are TRBV10-2 and TRBJ2-5, with 7 bases matching TRBD1. Germline CDR1 and CDR2: WSHSY and SAAADI. V lost 2 bases to trimming and J lost 4 bases; unmatched junction nucleotides: 10. CDR3 length: 16 residues. Written as DNA, the CDR3 is TGCGCCAGCAGTGAGAATAAGGGGGCTGTTGGAGAGACCCAGTACTTC. It codes for CASSENKGAVGETQYF.

The rearrangement joins TRBV9 to TRBJ1-5; the match to TRBD1 covers 7 bases. The CDR3 runs to 15 residues. Germline V lookup: CDR1 SGDLS, CDR2 YYNGEE. The V segment lost 0 bases and the J segment 7 bases; nucleotides outside the gene matches: 7. CDR3 coding DNA: TGTGCCAGCAGCGTAGAAGGGGGCGCGGGGCAGCCCCAGCATTTT. The encoded protein is CASSVEGGAGQPQHF.

This chain uses TRBV2 with TRBJ2-1; D is unresolved. The CDR3 consists of 14 residues. With 6 bases removed from V and 0 bases from J, the gap between germline ends came to 9 bases. The germline CDR1 and CDR2 sequences are SNHLY and FYNNEI. For the CDR3, the DNA is TGTGCCAGCAGACACACGAGCTCCTACAATGAGCAGTTCTTC. This translates into CASRHTSSYNEQFF.